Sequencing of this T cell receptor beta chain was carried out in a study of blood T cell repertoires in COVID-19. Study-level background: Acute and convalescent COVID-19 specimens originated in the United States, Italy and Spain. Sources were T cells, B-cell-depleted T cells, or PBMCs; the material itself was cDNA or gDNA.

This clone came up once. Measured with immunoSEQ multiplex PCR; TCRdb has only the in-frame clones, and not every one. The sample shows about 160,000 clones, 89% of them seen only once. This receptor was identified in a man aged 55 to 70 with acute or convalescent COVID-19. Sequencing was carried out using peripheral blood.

The CDR3 reads CASSAGSRNQPQHF. The DNA for the CDR3 is TGTGCCAGCAGTGCCGGGAGCAGAAATCAGCCCCAGCATTTT. The rearrangement links TRBV28 to TRBJ1-5; D remains ambiguous. CDR1 is MDHEN, CDR2 SYDVKM, per germline. V lost 5 bases and J 4 bases, leaving 12 bases between the germline ends. The CDR3 contains 14 residues.